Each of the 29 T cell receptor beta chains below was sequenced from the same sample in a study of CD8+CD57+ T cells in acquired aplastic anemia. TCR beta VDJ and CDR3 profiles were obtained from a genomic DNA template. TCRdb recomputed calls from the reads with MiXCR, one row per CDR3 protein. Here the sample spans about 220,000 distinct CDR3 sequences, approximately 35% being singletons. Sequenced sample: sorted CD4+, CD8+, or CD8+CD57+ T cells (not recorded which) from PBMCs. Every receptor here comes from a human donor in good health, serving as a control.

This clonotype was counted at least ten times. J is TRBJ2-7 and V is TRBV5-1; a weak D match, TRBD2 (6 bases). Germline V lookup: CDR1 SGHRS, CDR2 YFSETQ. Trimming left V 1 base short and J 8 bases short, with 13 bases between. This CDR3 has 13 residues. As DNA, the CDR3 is TGCGCCAGCAGCTTGAGTGCTAGCGACAAGCAGTACTTC. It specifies CASSLSASDKQYF. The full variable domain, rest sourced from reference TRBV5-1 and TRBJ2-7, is KAGVTQTPRYLIKTRGQQVTLSCSPISGHRSVSWYQQTPGQGLQFLFEYFSETQRNKGNFPGRFSGRQFSNSRSEMNVSTLELGDSALYLCASSLSASDKQYFGPGTRLTVT.

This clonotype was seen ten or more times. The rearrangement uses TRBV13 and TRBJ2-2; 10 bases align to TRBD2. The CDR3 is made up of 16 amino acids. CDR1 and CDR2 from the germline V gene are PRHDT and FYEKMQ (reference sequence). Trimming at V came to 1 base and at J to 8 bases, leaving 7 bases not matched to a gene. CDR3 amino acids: CASSLASGRASGELFF. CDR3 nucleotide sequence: TGTGCCAGCAGCTTAGCGAGCGGGAGGGCTTCAGGGGAGCTGTTTTTT.

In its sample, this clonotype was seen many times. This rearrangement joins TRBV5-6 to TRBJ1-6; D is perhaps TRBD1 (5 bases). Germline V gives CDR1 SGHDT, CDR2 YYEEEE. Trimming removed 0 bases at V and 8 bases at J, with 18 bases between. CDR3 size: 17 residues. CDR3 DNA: TGTGCCAGCAGCTTGGGGTCAGGGATAGCACGGTATTCACCCCTCCACTTT. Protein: CASSLGSGIARYSPLHF.

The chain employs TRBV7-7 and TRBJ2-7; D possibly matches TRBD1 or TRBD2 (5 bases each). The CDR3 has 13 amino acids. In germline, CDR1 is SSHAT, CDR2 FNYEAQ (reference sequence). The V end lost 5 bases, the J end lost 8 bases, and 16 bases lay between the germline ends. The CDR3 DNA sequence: TGTGCCAGCAGCGAATCCGGGACGGCCAAGCAGTACTTC. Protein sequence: CASSESGTAKQYF. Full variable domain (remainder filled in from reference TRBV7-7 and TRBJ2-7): GAGVSQSPRYKVTKRGQDVTLRCDPISSHATLYWYQQALGQGPEFLTYFNYEAQPDKSGLPSDRFSAERPEGSISTLTIQRTEQRDSAMYRCASSESGTAKQYFGPGTRLTVT.

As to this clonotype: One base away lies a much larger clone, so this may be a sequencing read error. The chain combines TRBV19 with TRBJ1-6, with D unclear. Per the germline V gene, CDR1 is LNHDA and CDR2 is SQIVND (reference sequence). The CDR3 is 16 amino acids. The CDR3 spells CASSRTSADYSSPLHF. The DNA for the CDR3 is TGTGCCAGTAGTAGGACTTCGGCAGATTATAGTTCACCCCTCCACTTT.

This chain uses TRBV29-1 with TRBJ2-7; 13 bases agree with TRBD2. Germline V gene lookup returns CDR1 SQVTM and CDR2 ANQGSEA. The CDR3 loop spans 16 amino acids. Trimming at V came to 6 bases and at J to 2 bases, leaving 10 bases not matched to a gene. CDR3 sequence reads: CSVRLAGGRPTYEQYF. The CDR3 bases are TGCAGCGTCCGACTAGCGGGAGGTCGGCCCACCTACGAGCAGTACTTC.

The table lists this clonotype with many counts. The CDR3: CATSRPTGTTEAFF. As DNA, the CDR3 is TGTGCCACCAGCAGACCAACAGGGACCACTGAAGCTTTCTTT. J is TRBJ1-1 and V is TRBV15, with D possibly being TRBD1 (6 bases). Trimming cost V 2 bases and J 4 bases, with 11 bases left between them. The germline V gene encodes CDR1 LNHNV and CDR2 YYDKDF (reference sequence). CDR3 size: 14 residues.

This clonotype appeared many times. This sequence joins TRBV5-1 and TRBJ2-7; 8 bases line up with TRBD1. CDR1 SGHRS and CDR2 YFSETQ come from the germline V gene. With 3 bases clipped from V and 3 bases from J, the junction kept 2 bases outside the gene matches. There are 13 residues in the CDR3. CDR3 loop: CASSSGQGYEQYF. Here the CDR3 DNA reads TGCGCCAGCAGCTCTGGACAGGGCTACGAGCAGTACTTC.

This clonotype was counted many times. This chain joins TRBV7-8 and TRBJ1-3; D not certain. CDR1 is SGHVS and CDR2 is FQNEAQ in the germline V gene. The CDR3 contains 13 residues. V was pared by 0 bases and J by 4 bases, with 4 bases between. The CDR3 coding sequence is TGTGCCAGCAGCTTAGCCCGAGGAAACACCATATATTTT. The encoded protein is CASSLARGNTIYF.

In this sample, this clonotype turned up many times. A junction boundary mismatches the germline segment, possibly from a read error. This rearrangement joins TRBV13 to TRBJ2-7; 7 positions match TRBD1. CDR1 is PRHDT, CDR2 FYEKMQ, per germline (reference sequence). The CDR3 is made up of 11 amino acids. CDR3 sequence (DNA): TGTGCCAGCAGCCGGGACAGTCTCTGGCACTTC. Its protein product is CASSRDSLWHF.

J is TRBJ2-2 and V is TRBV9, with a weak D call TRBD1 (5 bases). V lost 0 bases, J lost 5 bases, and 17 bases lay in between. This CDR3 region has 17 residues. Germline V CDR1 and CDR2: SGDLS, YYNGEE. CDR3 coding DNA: TGTGCCAGCAGCGTAGACCATTACGCACAGGCTACCGGGGAGCTGTTTTTT. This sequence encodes CASSVDHYAQATGELFF.

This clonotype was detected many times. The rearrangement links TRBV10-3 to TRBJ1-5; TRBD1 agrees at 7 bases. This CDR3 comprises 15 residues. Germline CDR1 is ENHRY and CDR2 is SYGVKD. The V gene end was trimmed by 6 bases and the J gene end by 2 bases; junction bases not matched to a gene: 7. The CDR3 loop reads CAIRGEGAGNQPQHF. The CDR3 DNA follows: TGTGCCATCAGGGGCGAGGGGGCTGGCAATCAGCCCCAGCATTTT.

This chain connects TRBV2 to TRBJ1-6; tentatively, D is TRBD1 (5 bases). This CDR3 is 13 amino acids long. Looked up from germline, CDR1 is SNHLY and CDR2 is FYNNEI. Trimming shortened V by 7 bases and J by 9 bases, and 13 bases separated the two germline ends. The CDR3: CASKEGSVSPLHF. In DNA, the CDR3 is TGTGCCAGCAAGGAGGGGTCAGTTTCACCCCTCCACTTT.

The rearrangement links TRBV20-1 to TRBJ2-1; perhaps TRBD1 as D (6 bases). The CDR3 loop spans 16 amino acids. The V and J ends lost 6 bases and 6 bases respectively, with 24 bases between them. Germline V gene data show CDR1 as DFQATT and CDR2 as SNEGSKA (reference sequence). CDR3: CSAPLGLRGSFNEQFF. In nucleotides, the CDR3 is TGCAGTGCGCCTCTAGGGTTAAGGGGGTCGTTCAATGAGCAGTTCTTC.

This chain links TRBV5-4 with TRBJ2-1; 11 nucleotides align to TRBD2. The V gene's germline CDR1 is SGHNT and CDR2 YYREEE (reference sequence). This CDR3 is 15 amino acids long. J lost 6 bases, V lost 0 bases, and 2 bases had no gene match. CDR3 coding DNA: TGTGCCAGCAGCTTGGAACTAGCGGGAGTCAATGAGCAGTTCTTC. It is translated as CASSLELAGVNEQFF. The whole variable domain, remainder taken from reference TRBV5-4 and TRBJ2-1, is ETGVTQSPTHLIKTRGQQVTLRCSSQSGHNTVSWYQQALGQGPQFIFQYYREEENGRGNFPPRFSGLQFPNYSSELNVNALELDDSALYLCASSLELAGVNEQFFGPGTRLTVL.

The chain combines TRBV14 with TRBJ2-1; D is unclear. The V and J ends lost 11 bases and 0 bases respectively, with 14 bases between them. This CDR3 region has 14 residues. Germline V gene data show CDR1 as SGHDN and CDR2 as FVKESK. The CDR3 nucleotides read TGTGCCTTGTCCAAAGAAAGCTCCTACAATGAGCAGTTCTTC. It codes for CALSKESSYNEQFF.

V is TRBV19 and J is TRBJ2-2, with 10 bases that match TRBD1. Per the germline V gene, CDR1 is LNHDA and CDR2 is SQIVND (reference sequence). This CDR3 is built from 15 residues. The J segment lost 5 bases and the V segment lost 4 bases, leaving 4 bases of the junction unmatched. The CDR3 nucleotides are TGTGCCAGTAGTACGGACAGGGGGTGGACCGGGGAGCTGTTTTTT. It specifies CASSTDRGWTGELFF.

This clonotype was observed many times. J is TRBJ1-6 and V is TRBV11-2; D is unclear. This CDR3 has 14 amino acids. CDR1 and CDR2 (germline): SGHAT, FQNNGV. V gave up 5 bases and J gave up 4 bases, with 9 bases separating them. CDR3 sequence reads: CASSATLYNSPLHF. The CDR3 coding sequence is TGTGCCAGCAGCGCGACCCTTTATAATTCACCCCTCCACTTT.

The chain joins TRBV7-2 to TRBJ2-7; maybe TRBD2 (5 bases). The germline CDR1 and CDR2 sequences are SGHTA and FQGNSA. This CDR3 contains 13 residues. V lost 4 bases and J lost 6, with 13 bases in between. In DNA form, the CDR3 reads TGTGCCAGCAGCTCCGGGGATCACTTCGAGCAGTACTTC. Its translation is CASSSGDHFEQYF.

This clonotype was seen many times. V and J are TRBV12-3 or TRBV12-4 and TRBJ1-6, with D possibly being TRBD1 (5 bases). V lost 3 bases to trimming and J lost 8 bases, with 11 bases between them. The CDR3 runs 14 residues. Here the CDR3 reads CASSFERGYSPLHF. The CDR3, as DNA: TGTGCCAGCAGTTTCGAAAGGGGTTATTCACCCCTCCACTTT.

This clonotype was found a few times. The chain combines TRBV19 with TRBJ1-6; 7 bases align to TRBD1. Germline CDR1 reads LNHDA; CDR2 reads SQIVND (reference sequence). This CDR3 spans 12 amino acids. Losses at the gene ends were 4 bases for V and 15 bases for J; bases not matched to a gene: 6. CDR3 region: CASSTQGGRLHF. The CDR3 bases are TGTGCCAGTAGTACTCAGGGGGGACGCCTCCACTTT.

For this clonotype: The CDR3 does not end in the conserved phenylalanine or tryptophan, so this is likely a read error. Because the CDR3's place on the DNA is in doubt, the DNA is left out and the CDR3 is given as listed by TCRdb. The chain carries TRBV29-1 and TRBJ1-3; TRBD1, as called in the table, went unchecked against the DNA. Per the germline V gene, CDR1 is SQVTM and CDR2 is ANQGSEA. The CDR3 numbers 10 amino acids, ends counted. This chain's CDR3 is CSVEATTRFV.

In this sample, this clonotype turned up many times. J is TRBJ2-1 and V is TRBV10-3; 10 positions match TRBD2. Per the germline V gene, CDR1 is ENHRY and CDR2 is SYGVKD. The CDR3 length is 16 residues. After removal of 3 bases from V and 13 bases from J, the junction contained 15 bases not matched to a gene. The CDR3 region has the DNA TGTGCCATCAGTGAACTTGGTCTAGCGGGAGAATTTAAACAGTTCTTC. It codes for CAISELGLAGEFKQFF.

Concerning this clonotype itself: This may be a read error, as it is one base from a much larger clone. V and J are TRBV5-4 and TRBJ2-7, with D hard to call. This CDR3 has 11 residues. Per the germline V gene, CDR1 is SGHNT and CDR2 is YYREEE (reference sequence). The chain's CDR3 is CVSSNVREQYF. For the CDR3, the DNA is TGTGTCAGCAGCAACGTACGGGAGCAGTACTTC. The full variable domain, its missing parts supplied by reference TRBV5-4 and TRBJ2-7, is ETGVTQSPTHLIKTRGQQVTLRCSSQSGHNTVSWYQQALGQGPQFIFQYYREEENGRGNFPPRFSGLQFPNYSSELNVNALELDDSALYLCVSSNVREQYFGPGTRLTVT.

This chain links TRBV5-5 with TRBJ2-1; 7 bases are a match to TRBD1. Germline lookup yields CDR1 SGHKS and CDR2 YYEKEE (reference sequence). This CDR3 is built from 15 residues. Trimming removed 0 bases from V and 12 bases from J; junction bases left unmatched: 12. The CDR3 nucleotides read TGTGCCAGCAGCTTGGAGACAGCCTATTACAGGGGGCAGTTCTTC. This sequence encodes CASSLETAYYRGQFF.

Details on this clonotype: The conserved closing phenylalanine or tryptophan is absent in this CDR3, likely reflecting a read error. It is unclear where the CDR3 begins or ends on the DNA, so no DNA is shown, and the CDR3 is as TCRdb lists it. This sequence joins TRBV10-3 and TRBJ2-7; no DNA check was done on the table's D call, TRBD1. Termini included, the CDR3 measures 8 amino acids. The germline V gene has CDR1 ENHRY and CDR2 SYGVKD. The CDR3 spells CAISDPGQ.

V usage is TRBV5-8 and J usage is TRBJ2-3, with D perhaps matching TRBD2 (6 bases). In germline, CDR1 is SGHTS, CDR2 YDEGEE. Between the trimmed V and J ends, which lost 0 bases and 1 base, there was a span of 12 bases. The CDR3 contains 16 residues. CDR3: CASSLAGSGGTDTQYF. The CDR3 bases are TGTGCCAGCAGCTTGGCCGGGAGCGGCGGCACAGATACGCAGTATTTT. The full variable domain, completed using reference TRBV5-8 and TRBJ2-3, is EAGVTQSPTHLIKTRGQQATLRCSPISGHTSVYWYQQALGLGLQFLLWYDEGEERNRGNFPPRFSGRQFPNYSSELNVNALELEDSALYLCASSLAGSGGTDTQYFGPGTRLTVL.

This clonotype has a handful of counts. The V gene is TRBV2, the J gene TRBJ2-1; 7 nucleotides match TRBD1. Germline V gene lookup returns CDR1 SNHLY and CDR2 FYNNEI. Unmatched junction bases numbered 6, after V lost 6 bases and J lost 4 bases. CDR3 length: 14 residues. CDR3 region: CASSPRDRYNEQFF. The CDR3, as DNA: TGTGCCAGCAGCCCACGGGACAGATACAATGAGCAGTTCTTC.

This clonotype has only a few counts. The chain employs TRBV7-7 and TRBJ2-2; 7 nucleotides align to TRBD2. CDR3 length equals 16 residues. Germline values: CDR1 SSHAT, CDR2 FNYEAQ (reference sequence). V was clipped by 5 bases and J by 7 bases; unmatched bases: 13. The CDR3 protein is CASSPQSGNGIGELFF. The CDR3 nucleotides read TGTGCCAGCAGCCCCCAGAGCGGGAATGGTATCGGGGAGCTGTTTTTT.